The 28 T cell receptor beta chains given below trace back to one sample, sequenced in a study of T cell changes during pregnancy in multiple sclerosis. TCRdb's copy holds only in-frame clones and misses some; the assay was immunoSEQ multiplex PCR. The sample comprises about 40,000 clones, 91% of which are singletons, and 0.5% rests with the top ten. Sample: CD4+ T cells from peripheral blood mononuclear cells, taken in the second trimester of pregnancy. The receptors shown here come from a female donor in good health, enrolled as a control in a pregnancy study.

The chain couples TRBV25-1 to TRBJ2-5; D gene uncertain. CDR3 length: 14 residues. V shed 4 bases and J shed 5 bases, with 14 bases lying between them. The germline gives CDR1 MGHDK, CDR2 SYGVNS. CDR3 loop: CASSAELTRETQYF. The CDR3 DNA is TGTGCCAGCAGTGCCGAGCTCACGCGGGAGACCCAGTACTTC. The full variable domain, in which reference TRBV25-1 and TRBJ2-5 provide the parts outside the CDR3, is EADIYQTPRYLVIGTGKKITLECSQTMGHDKMYWYQQDPGMELHLIHYSYGVNSTEKGDLSSESTVSRIRTEHFPLTLESARPSHTSQYLCASSAELTRETQYFGPGTRLLVL.

V is TRBV7-2 and J is TRBJ2-5; possibly TRBD1 for D (5 bases). Looked up from germline, CDR1 is SGHTA and CDR2 is FQGNSA. The CDR3 runs 15 residues. V was pared by 2 bases and J by 5 bases, with 15 bases between. CDR3: CASSLQGGHRETQYF. The CDR3 nucleotides read TGTGCCAGCAGCTTACAGGGTGGACATCGGGAGACCCAGTACTTC. Variable domain in full (rest from reference TRBV7-2 and TRBJ2-5): GAGVSQSPSNKVTEKGKDVELRCDPISGHTALYWYRQSLGQGLEFLIYFQGNSAPDKSGLPSDRFSAERTGGSVSTLTIQRTQQEDSAVYLCASSLQGGHRETQYFGPGTRLLVL.

The chain combines TRBV15 with TRBJ2-1; TRBD2 agrees at 7 bases. This CDR3 is built from 15 residues. CDR1 is LNHNV and CDR2 is YYDKDF in the germline V gene (reference sequence). V shed 6 bases, J shed 9 bases, and the junction held 14 bases outside the gene matches. CDR3 DNA sequence: TGTGCCACCAGGGGTGGCGGGAGACCCCCCGGTGAGCAGTTCTTC. This sequence encodes CATRGGGRPPGEQFF.

This clone was counted only a few times. The J gene is TRBJ2-3, the V gene TRBV16; a weak D match, TRBD1 (5 bases). This CDR3 is 13 amino acids long. Trimming cost V 0 bases and J 4 bases, with 5 bases left between them. The germline gives CDR1 KGHSY, CDR2 FQNENV. The CDR3, as DNA: TGTGCCAGCAGCCAATCACAGGCAGATACGCAGTATTTT. Its translation: CASSQSQADTQYF.

The V call is TRBV27, the J call TRBJ2-5, with TRBD2 identical over 16 bases. This CDR3 comprises 16 residues. Germline V lookup: CDR1 MNHEY, CDR2 SMNVEV (reference sequence). After removal of 5 bases from V and 5 bases from J, the junction contained 5 bases not matched to a gene. This CDR3 is CASSQGLAGGLETQYF. The CDR3 coding sequence is TGTGCCAGCAGTCAGGGACTAGCGGGGGGGTTGGAGACCCAGTACTTC.

This chain links TRBV14 with TRBJ1-3, with TRBD1 matching 8 bases. Germline V lookup: CDR1 SGHDN, CDR2 FVKESK. V lost 6 bases and J lost 0; bases outside the gene matches: 7. This CDR3 has 16 residues. CDR3 amino acids: CASRFGTGDSGNTIYF. The CDR3, as DNA: TGTGCCAGCAGGTTTGGGACAGGAGACTCTGGAAACACCATATATTTT.

This clone was observed a few times. The chain recombines TRBV6-5 with TRBJ2-5; D is unclear. CDR3 length: 13 amino acids. Germline V CDR1 and CDR2: MNHEY, SVGAGI. The V end was cut by 2 bases, the J end by 5 bases, with 9 bases between. The CDR3 loop is CASSYNPRETQYF. The DNA for the CDR3 is TGTGCCAGCAGTTACAATCCTCGGGAGACCCAGTACTTC.

The CDR3 spells CSVEDPWGQGAYEQYF. The CDR3 bases are TGCAGCGTTGAAGATCCATGGGGACAGGGGGCCTACGAGCAGTACTTC. V gene TRBV29-1 combines with J gene TRBJ2-7; 11 positions agree with TRBD1. Per the germline V gene, CDR1 is SQVTM and CDR2 is ANQGSEA. The CDR3 has 16 residues. The V gene end was trimmed by 0 bases and the J gene end by 2 bases; junction bases not matched to a gene: 6.

The chain is built from TRBV11-2 and TRBJ2-5; 7 nucleotides line up with TRBD2. The V and J ends lost 5 bases and 11 bases, in that order; junction bases with no gene match: 5. Germline loops: CDR1 SGHAT, CDR2 FQNNGV. This CDR3 spans 11 amino acids. The CDR3 is CASSHREAQYF. For the CDR3, the DNA is TGTGCCAGCAGCCACCGGGAGGCACAGTACTTC. Based on the CDR3 plus reference TRBV11-2 and TRBJ2-5, the full variable domain is EAGVAQSPRYKIIEKRQSVAFWCNPISGHATLYWYQQILGQGPKLLIQFQNNGVVDDSQLPKDRFSAERLKGVDSTLKIQPAKLEDSAVYLCASSHREAQYFGPGTRLLVL.

The chain has TRBV7-8 and TRBJ2-7, with TRBD1 as a possible D gene (6 bases). V lost 1 base and J 4 bases, leaving 8 bases between the germline ends. This CDR3 has 13 residues. Germline CDR1 reads SGHVS; CDR2 reads FQNEAQ. The CDR3 is CASSLVDRYEQYF. The CDR3 DNA sequence: TGTGCCAGCAGCTTAGTCGACAGGTACGAGCAGTACTTC.

This clone was counted a single time. The chain uses TRBV30 and TRBJ1-2, with D possibly matching TRBD1 (5 bases). CDR1 and CDR2 (germline): GTSNPN, SVGIG (reference sequence). The ends were cut back, 5 bases at V and 3 bases at J, with 13 bases in the middle. The CDR3 covers 13 residues. In nucleotides, the CDR3 is TGTGCCTGGTCAAGGGGATGGGACTATGGCTACACCTTC. Its protein is CAWSRGWDYGYTF.

The chain has TRBV7-2 and TRBJ1-1; D remains ambiguous. Deletions cut 5 bases from V and 5 bases from J, with 18 bases between. Germline V gene sequence: CDR1 SGHTA, CDR2 FQGNSA. The CDR3 extends over 15 amino acids. The CDR3 sequence is CASSKRTATGTEAFF. The DNA for the CDR3 is TGTGCCAGCAGCAAGAGGACGGCTACGGGGACTGAAGCTTTCTTT.

The V and J genes are TRBV7-8 and TRBJ2-7; TRBD2 matches 8 bases. There are 15 residues in the CDR3. With V trimmed by 0 bases and J by 0 bases, 1 base remained unmatched. Per germline, CDR1 SGHVS and CDR2 FQNEAQ. The DNA for the CDR3 is TGTGCCAGCAGCTTAGCTAGCGGGAACTCCTACGAGCAGTACTTC. Protein sequence: CASSLASGNSYEQYF. Supplemented by reference TRBV7-8 and TRBJ2-7, the full variable domain reads GAGVSQSPRYKVAKRGQDVALRCDPISGHVSLFWYQQALGQGPEFLTYFQNEAQLDKSGLPSDRFFAERPEGSVSTLKIQRTQQEDSAVYLCASSLASGNSYEQYFGPGTRLTVT.

The chain couples TRBV10-2 to TRBJ2-7; a possible D gene is TRBD1 (5 bases). The CDR3 consists of 14 residues. The germline V and J ends were trimmed by 4 bases and 2 bases, with 12 bases remaining between them. In germline, CDR1 is WSHSY, CDR2 SAAADI. As DNA, the CDR3 is TGCGCCAGCAGTGGCAGGGTAGGGACCTACGAGCAGTACTTC. Amino acid sequence: CASSGRVGTYEQYF.

This rearrangement joins TRBV4-2 to TRBJ2-1; a weak D match, TRBD2 (7 bases). This CDR3 is 16 amino acids long. V gave up 7 bases and J gave up 5 bases, with 21 bases separating them. CDR1 and CDR2 from the germline V gene are LGHNA and YNFKEQ. In DNA, the CDR3 is TGTGCCAGCAACTTAGGGGGGAGGGATGCGGACAATGAGCAGTTCTTC. Encoded protein: CASNLGGRDADNEQFF.

V usage is TRBV19 and J usage is TRBJ2-7; possible D gene TRBD1, 6 bases. The CDR3 runs to 13 residues. V was clipped by 9 bases and J by 1 base, with 13 bases between them. The germline V gene encodes CDR1 LNHDA and CDR2 SQIVND (reference sequence). As DNA, the CDR3 is TGTGCCAGCACAGAAGGGGGTTCCTACGAGCAGTACTTC. Translated, it gives CASTEGGSYEQYF.

The chain is built from TRBV18 and TRBJ2-3; TRBD2 might be the D (6 bases). The CDR3 has 15 amino acids. The V end was cut by 6 bases, the J end by 2 bases, with 15 bases between. The germline V gene encodes CDR1 KGHSH and CDR2 LQKENI. The DNA for the CDR3 is TGTGCCAGCTCGGGCAGGGCACTAGCCACAGATACGCAGTATTTT. Translated, it gives CASSGRALATDTQYF.

V usage is TRBV19 and J usage is TRBJ2-1; a weak D match, TRBD1 (6 bases). V was pared by 4 bases and J by 4 bases, with 14 bases between. The germline V gene encodes CDR1 LNHDA and CDR2 SQIVND (reference sequence). The CDR3 consists of 15 residues. The CDR3 sequence: CASSTSGQPYNEQFF. CDR3 bases: TGTGCCAGTAGTACTTCAGGACAGCCTTACAATGAGCAGTTCTTC.

The chain carries TRBV7-2 and TRBJ1-1; D ambiguous. The length of the CDR3 is 13 residues. Deletions cut 2 bases from V and 2 bases from J, with 6 bases between. Germline V gene lookup returns CDR1 SGHTA and CDR2 FQGNSA. As DNA, the CDR3 is TGTGCCAGCAGCTTAACGGTAAACACTGAAGCTTTCTTT. The encoded protein is CASSLTVNTEAFF.

The V call is TRBV2, the J call TRBJ2-1; 15 bases line up with TRBD2. CDR3 length: 16 residues. Trimming cost V 7 bases and J 4 bases; bases outside gene matches: 5. Germline V gene lookup returns CDR1 SNHLY and CDR2 FYNNEI. As DNA, the CDR3 is TGTGCCAGCACTAGGACTAGCGGGGGGGCTTACAATGAGCAGTTCTTC. Encoded protein: CASTRTSGGAYNEQFF.

The rearrangement links TRBV5-1 to TRBJ1-2; 9 positions match TRBD1. Germline trimming cut 0 bases from V and 7 bases from J; bases unmatched to any gene: 4. Looked up from germline, CDR1 is SGHRS and CDR2 is YFSETQ. This CDR3 is 14 amino acids long. CDR3 sequence: CASSLVTGGSGYTF. The CDR3 DNA reads as TGCGCCAGCAGCTTGGTGACAGGGGGTAGTGGCTACACCTTC.

The chain links TRBV5-1 to TRBJ2-1; 12 positions agree with TRBD1. The germline CDR1 and CDR2 sequences are SGHRS and YFSETQ. The ends lost 7 bases at V and 7 bases at J; junction bases unmatched: 6. This CDR3 region has 14 residues. CDR3 region: CASGGTGGVNEQFF. The CDR3 DNA reads as TGCGCCAGCGGCGGGACAGGGGGCGTGAATGAGCAGTTCTTC. Together with reference TRBV5-1 and TRBJ2-1, the CDR3 gives the full variable domain: KAGVTQTPRYLIKTRGQQVTLSCSPISGHRSVSWYQQTPGQGLQFLFEYFSETQRNKGNFPGRFSGRQFSNSRSEMNVSTLELGDSALYLCASGGTGGVNEQFFGPGTRLTVL.

This sequence joins TRBV12-5 and TRBJ2-1, with 11 bases identical to TRBD2. The CDR3 totals 17 residues. The junction had 11 bases not matched to a gene; V was cut back by 3 bases and J by 7 bases. The germline V gene has CDR1 LGHNT and CDR2 FRNRAP. In DNA, the CDR3 is TGTGCTAGTGGTTTTGGCACTTTTAGCGGGGGGGATAATGAGCAGTTCTTC. Protein sequence: CASGFGTFSGGDNEQFF.

The chain carries TRBV2 and TRBJ1-2, with TRBD1 identical over 7 bases. Looked up from germline, CDR1 is SNHLY and CDR2 is FYNNEI. After removal of 6 bases from V and 5 bases from J, the junction contained 6 bases not matched to a gene. The CDR3 runs to 13 residues. The CDR3, as DNA: TGTGCCAGCAGAGGGACAGACATTTATGGCTACACCTTC. Amino acid sequence: CASRGTDIYGYTF.

The rearrangement joins TRBV18 to TRBJ2-7, with D unresolved. CDR3 length: 13 residues. Looked up from germline, CDR1 is KGHSH and CDR2 is LQKENI. V lost 0 bases and J lost 6, with 9 bases in between. Here the CDR3 reads CASSPPAWSEQYF. In nucleotides, the CDR3 is TGTGCCAGCTCACCACCGGCGTGGAGCGAGCAGTACTTC. The full variable domain, its missing parts supplied by reference TRBV18 and TRBJ2-7, is NAGVMQNPRHLVRRRGQEARLRCSPMKGHSHVYWYRQLPEEGLKFMVYLQKENIIDESGMPKERFSAEFPKEGPSILRIQQVVRGDSAAYFCASSPPAWSEQYFGPGTRLTVT.

This chain joins TRBV6-4 and TRBJ2-2; D not certain. Trimming removed 10 bases at V and 0 bases at J, with 12 bases between. The CDR3 is made up of 14 amino acids. Germline V CDR1 and CDR2: MRHNA, SNTAGT. CDR3 sequence (DNA): TGTGCCACCCAATTACAGACGAACACCGGGGAGCTGTTTTTT. Translating it yields CATQLQTNTGELFF.

The rearrangement joins TRBV5-1 to TRBJ2-7; 13 bases match TRBD2. Germline V gives CDR1 SGHRS, CDR2 YFSETQ. V shed 4 bases and J 5 bases; nucleotides not matched to a gene: 6. This CDR3 region has 15 residues. In DNA form, the CDR3 reads TGCGCCAGCAGCCCACTAGCGGGAGGGCCCAACGAGCAGTACTTC. It specifies CASSPLAGGPNEQYF.

CDR3 region: CASGLLPGQGANEQYF. DNA of the CDR3: TGTGCCAGCGGCCTATTACCGGGACAGGGGGCAAACGAGCAGTACTTC. The rearrangement uses TRBV28 and TRBJ2-7, with 12 bases identical to TRBD1. CDR3 length: 16 amino acids. Germline assignment: CDR1 MDHEN and CDR2 SYDVKM. The ends lost 8 bases at V and 5 bases at J; junction bases unmatched: 13.